This T cell receptor (beta chain) emerged from a study of T-cell reconstitution after alpha-beta-depleted transplantation in children. Only a few counts were recorded for this clonotype. Construction of the TCRbeta library involved unique molecular identifiers. TCRdb itself ran the PCR reads through MiXCR, one entry per CDR3 protein. Here the sample spans a few hundred thousand distinct CDR3 sequences, about a tenth being singletons. From germline, CDR1 is MNHEY and CDR2 SMNVEV (reference sequence). This CDR3 region has 15 residues. V shed 4 bases and J shed 0 bases, with 10 bases lying between them. V gene TRBV27 combines with J gene TRBJ1-3, with D hard to call. The TCR originated in a human donor who donated a stem cell graft to a child with acute lymphoblastic leukemia. The sample was PBMCs from the stem cell graft donor, taken from the stem cell graft. The CDR3 DNA reads TGTGCCAGCAGTTCCCTCGGCGGCTCTGGAAACACCATATATTTT. Protein sequence: CASSSLGGSGNTIYF.